This TCR beta chain appears in the sequencing data of a study of CD8 T cells in ankylosing spondylitis. Researchers built TCR beta libraries using quantitative 5'-RACE with molecular barcodes. TCRdb independently ran MiXCR on the 5' RACE reads; one entry per CDR3 protein. The repertoire holds 200,000 to 250,000 distinct CDR3 sequences, with about 10% as singletons. The germline gives CDR1 SGHAT, CDR2 FQNNGV. This CDR3 contains 14 residues. The junction had 10 bases not matched to a gene; V was cut back by 5 bases and J by 6 bases. In its sample, this clonotype was seen a few times. What it recognizes is unknown. Findings and limits, study-wide: Reported data indicate significant enrichment of disease-linked clones within matched ankylosing spondylitis synovial fluid. CD8+ by phenotype, disease-linked clones were relatively rare in peripheral blood. About eight highly homologous variants made up a TCR beta motif that seemed to typify ankylosing spondylitis blood.

This chain uses TRBV11-2 with TRBJ2-7, with 7 positions matching TRBD2. The sequence derives from a male donor with ankylosing spondylitis or in good health (not recorded which). Sequenced material: blood, either unsorted or a sorted T cell fraction (not recorded which). CDR3 sequence (DNA): TGTGCCAGCAGCCTCGGGAGGACTGGTCGCGAGCAGTACTTC. Its protein product is CASSLGRTGREQYF.